This TCR beta chain originates from a study of chemoradiotherapy in HPV16-positive cancers. In the study overall: Candidate HPV-specific clones and shared TCR motifs came from two HPV16-positive patients. Study findings and constraints: The functional HPV-specific definition rests on just a couple of HPV16-positive patients. In HPV16-positive patients, HPV-responsive T-cell expansion tracked better recurrence-free survival. Candidate HPV-specific clones and E7-related TCR motifs grew in tumor during treatment.

This CDR3 spans 15 amino acids. After removal of 5 bases from V and 4 bases from J, the junction contained 7 bases not matched to a gene. From germline, CDR1 is MNHEY and CDR2 SVGAGI. On this clone: The antigen remains unidentified.

Profiling relied on immunoSEQ multiplex PCR, and the TCRdb table lists in-frame clones only, not all of them. Among 9,500 to 15,000 clones listed, approximately 87% were seen once. This sample comprised blood, obtained from a patient who underwent chemoradiotherapy. V and J are TRBV6-5 and TRBJ1-1, with 10 positions matching TRBD1. The sequence was obtained from a human donor with HPV-associated anogenital cancer. The CDR3 sequence is CASSRQGARGTEAFF. The CDR3 DNA follows: TGTGCCAGCAGTCGACAGGGGGCGCGTGGCACTGAAGCTTTCTTT.